This T cell receptor (beta chain) was sequenced during a study of cytomegalovirus exposure and HLA in healthy donors. This CDR3 has 14 amino acids. CDR1 and CDR2 from the germline V gene are MNHNS and SASEGT. Trimming pared 3 bases from V and 5 bases from J, leaving 13 bases between. The PCR ran on 60 Vbeta and 13 Jbeta primers. Libraries were prepared by immunoSEQ multiplex PCR; TCRdb keeps only in-frame clonotypes and omits some of them. Of roughly 140,000 clones listed, 80% were seen once; the top ten hold about 4.4%. The sequenced material came from PBMCs. This sequence originates from a man between 35 and 55 years old in good health and CMV-seronegative. This chain connects TRBV6-1 to TRBJ1-1; perhaps TRBD1 as D (5 bases). The DNA of the CDR3 is TGTGCCAGCAGTGAGAATAAGGGGCAGACTGAAGCTTTCTTT. It encodes CASSENKGQTEAFF.